The 2 T cell receptor beta chains below were found in one sample sequenced in a study of T cell responses to AZD1222 COVID-19 vaccine. The table came from immunoSEQ multiplex PCR; TCRdb's copy has only in-frame clones and leaves some out. The repertoire has more than 85,000 clones, about 85% of them found once; the top ten carry more than 1.5%. This specimen consisted of peripheral blood, obtained on day 0 of AZD1222 vaccination. These receptor sequences come from an adult in good health.

CDR3 residues: CASKDYTDTQYF. The CDR3 DNA sequence: TGTGCCAGTAAAGATTACACAGATACGCAGTATTTT. This chain joins TRBV2 and TRBJ2-3; D not resolved. This CDR3 is 12 amino acids long. Trimming left V 9 bases short and J 2 bases short, with 9 bases between. Germline V gene data show CDR1 as SNHLY and CDR2 as FYNNEI.

This chain links TRBV4-1 with TRBJ2-5, with D tentatively TRBD1 or TRBD2 (5 bases each). This CDR3 is 14 amino acids long. Germline loops: CDR1 MGHRA, CDR2 YSYEKL. The V and J ends lost 4 bases and 0 bases respectively, with 9 bases between them. In nucleotides, the CDR3 is TGCGCCAGCAGCCCCCCGGGACACCAAGAGACCCAGTACTTC. Its translation: CASSPPGHQETQYF.